A selection of T cell receptor beta chains follows, all from one sample in a study of T cell responses to AZD1222 COVID-19 vaccine. Profiled with immunoSEQ multiplex PCR; TCRdb holds only in-frame clones, not every one. The table lists about 99,000 clones, 88% of them singletons, with more than 8% in the top ten. The source material was peripheral blood, sampled on day 0 of AZD1222 vaccination. The receptors come from an adult in good health. Each CDR3 is given without its conserved first and last residue.

V	J	CDR3
TRBV4-2	TRBJ2-2	ASSQEVRGYPGELF
TRBV4-2	TRBJ1-2	ASSQTGTGYGYT
TRBV19	TRBJ1-5	ASSMMGGNQPQH
TRBV24-1	TRBJ1-3	ATSARKGGNTIY
TRBV5-5	TRBJ2-3	ASSMVRAGGAADTQY
TRBV4-1	TRBJ2-1	ASSPPRQGDEQF
TRBV7-2	TRBJ1-5	ASSFQKGSNQPQH
TRBV5-4	TRBJ2-3	ASTVGMGADTQY
TRBV4-3	TRBJ2-7	ASSHRQGASYEQY
TRBV19	TRBJ2-1	ASSLAGGDNSYNEQF
TRBV5-1	TRBJ2-5	ASSLLGRGETQY
TRBV28	TRBJ1-5	ASSLLQGIHQPQH
TRBV6-2/TRBV6-3	TRBJ2-7	ASSPRVFGSYEQY
TRBV19	TRBJ1-1	ASILTGTHEAF
TRBV4-1	TRBJ2-5	ASSLTSRDFQETQY
TRBV29-1	TRBJ1-1	SVPGTGLMNTEAF
TRBV6-6	TRBJ1-4	ASASVSGRANEKLF
TRBV28	TRBJ1-5	ASSSPGQLNQPQH
TRBV5-1	TRBJ1-3	ASSLGTVSGNTIY
TRBV7-2	TRBJ1-2	ASSLVGQGAGGYT
TRBV11-2	TRBJ2-5	ASSPYLAGQETQY
TRBV9	TRBJ1-1	ASSVVVSVSMNTEAF
TRBV9	TRBJ2-1	ASSVEGGEYYNEQF
TRBV28	TRBJ2-1	ASRLRGDNYNEQF
TRBV7-9	TRBJ2-3	ASSLAVGVQTDTQY
TRBV19	TRBJ1-5	ASSRLPGQVNQPQH
TRBV9	TRBJ2-1	ASSALAPLGEQF
TRBV28	TRBJ1-1	ASSFPNTEAF
TRBV3-1/TRBV3-2	TRBJ2-2	ASSQGSGELF
TRBV27	TRBJ2-7	ASSPSSNSYEQY
TRBV7-2	TRBJ1-1	ASSLQGRRANTEAF
TRBV15	TRBJ2-1	ATSRVGQGVYNEQF
TRBV6-2/TRBV6-3	TRBJ1-1	ASSRQGQTSGAF
TRBV4-2	TRBJ2-1	ASSQDRGLAGVGEQF
TRBV18	TRBJ2-5	ASSPPGQGQKGTQY
TRBV27	TRBJ1-4	ASSPFRGRATNEKLF
TRBV7-2	TRBJ1-5	ASSPDRRGYSNQPQH
TRBV3-1/TRBV3-2	TRBJ2-5	ASSPSGGAGETQY
TRBV6-2/TRBV6-3	TRBJ2-3	ASSYSFGTASTDTQY
TRBV18	TRBJ1-1	ASSPRQGPEAF
TRBV7-2	TRBJ1-2	ASSPAGNYGYT
TRBV7-8	TRBJ1-2	ASSSYGQGARYGYT
TRBV24-1	TRBJ1-2	ATRQGGPNYGYT
TRBV20-1	TRBJ1-4	SASTGRLNEKLF
TRBV11-2	TRBJ2-1	ASSFELAANNEQF
TRBV7-3	TRBJ2-1	ASSFSGGHYNEQF
TRBV5-8	TRBJ1-6	ASRLTGTVKNSPLH
TRBV29-1	TRBJ2-7	SVEGEVSYEQY
TRBV19	TRBJ2-3	ASSIGAAGKDTQY
TRBV28	TRBJ1-6	ASSFDSGLRGYNSPLH
TRBV20-1	TRBJ1-2	SASGTGGDYGYT
TRBV4-2	TRBJ1-2	ASSLQGNYGYT
TRBV19	TRBJ2-7	ASSMGLAYEQY